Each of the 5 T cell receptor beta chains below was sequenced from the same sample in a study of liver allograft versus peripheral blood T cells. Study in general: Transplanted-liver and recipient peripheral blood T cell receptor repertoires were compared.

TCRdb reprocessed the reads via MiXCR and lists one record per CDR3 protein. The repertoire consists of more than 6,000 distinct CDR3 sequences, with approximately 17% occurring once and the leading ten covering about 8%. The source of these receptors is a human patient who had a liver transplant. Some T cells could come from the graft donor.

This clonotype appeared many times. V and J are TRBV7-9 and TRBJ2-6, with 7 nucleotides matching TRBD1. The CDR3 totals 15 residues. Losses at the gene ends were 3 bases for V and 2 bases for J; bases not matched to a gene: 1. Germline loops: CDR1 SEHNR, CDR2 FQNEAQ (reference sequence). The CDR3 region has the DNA TGTGCCAGCAGCTTCCAGGGGGCTGGGGCCAACGTCCTGACTTTC. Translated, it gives CASSFQGAGANVLTF.

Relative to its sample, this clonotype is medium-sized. This CDR3 reads CASSLAGGAALGYTF. The CDR3 region has the DNA TGTGCCAGCAGCTTAGCAGGGGGCGCGGCATTAGGCTACACCTTC. The chain links TRBV11-2 to TRBJ1-2, with 8 bases matching TRBD1. V trimming: 1 base; J trimming: 8 bases; junction bases outside the gene matches: 9. The V gene's germline CDR1 is SGHAT and CDR2 FQNNGV. This CDR3 is built from 15 residues.

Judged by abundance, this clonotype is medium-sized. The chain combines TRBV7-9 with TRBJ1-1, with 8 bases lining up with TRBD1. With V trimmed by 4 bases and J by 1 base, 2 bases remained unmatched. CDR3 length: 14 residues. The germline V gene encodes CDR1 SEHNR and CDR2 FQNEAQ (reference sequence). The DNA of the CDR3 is TGTGCCAGCAGCTCAGGGACAGGGAACACTGAAGCTTTCTTT. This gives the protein CASSSGTGNTEAFF.

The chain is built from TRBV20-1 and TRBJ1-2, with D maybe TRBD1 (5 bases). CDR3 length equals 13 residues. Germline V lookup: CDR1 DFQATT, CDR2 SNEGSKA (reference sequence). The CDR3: CRARGRNFYGYTF. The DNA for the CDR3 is TGCAGGGCAAGGGGACGGAACTTCTATGGCTACACCTTC.

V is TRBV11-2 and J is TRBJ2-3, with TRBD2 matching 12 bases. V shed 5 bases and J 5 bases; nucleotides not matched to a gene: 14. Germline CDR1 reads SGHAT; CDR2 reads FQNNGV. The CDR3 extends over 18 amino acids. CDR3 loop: CASSDDGWTSGAEDTQYF. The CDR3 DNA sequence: TGTGCCAGCAGCGATGACGGGTGGACTAGCGGGGCTGAAGATACGCAGTATTTT.